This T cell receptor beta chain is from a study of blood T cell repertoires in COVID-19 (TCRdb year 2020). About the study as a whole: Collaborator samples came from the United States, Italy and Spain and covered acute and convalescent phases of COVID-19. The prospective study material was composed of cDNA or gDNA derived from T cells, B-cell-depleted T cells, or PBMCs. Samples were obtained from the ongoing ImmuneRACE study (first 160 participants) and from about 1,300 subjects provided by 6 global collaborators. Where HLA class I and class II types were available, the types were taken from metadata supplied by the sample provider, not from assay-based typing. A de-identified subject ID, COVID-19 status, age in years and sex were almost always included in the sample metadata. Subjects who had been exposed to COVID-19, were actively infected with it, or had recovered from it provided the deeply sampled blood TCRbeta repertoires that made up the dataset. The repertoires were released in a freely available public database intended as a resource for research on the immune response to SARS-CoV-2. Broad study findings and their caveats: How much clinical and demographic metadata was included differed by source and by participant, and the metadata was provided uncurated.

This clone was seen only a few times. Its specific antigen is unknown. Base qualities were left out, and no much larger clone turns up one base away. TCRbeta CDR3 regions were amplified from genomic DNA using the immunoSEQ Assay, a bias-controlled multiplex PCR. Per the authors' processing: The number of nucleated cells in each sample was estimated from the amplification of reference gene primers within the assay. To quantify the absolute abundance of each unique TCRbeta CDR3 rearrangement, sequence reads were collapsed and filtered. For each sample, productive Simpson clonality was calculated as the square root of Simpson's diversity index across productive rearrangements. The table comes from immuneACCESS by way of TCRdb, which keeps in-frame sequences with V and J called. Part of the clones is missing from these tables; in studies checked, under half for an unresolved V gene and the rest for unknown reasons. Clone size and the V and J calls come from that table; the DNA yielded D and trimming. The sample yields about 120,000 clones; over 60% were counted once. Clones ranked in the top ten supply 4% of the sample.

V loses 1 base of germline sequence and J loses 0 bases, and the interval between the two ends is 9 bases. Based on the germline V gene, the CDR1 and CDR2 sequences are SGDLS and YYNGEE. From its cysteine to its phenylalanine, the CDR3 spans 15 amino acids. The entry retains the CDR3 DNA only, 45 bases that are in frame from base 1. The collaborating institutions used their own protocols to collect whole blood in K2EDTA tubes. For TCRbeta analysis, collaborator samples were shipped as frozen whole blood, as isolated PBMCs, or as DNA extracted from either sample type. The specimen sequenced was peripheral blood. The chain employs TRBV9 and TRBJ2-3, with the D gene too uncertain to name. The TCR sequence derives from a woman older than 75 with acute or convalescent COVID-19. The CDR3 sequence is CASSVSSASTDTQYF. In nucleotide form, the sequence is TGTGCCAGCAGCGTAAGCTCCGCTAGCACAGATACGCAGTATTTT.